This TCR beta chain is drawn from a study of regulatory T cells in long-lasting Graves disease (dated by TCRdb to the early 2020s). Looking at the study overall: Patients with newly diagnosed Graves' disease had been on antithyroid drugs for under 3 months. Peripheral blood TCR sequencing and RNA sequencing compared persistent Graves' disease patients with newly diagnosed Graves' disease patients. The study was registered as a clinical trial and conducted in China. A total of 33 samples underwent TCR sequencing: about 13 from persistent and roughly 20 from newly diagnosed Graves' disease patients. General conclusions and limits of the study: Only the TCR beta chain was sequenced and analyzed. Patients with persistent disease shared more public clonotypes (over 2,500) than newly diagnosed patients did (966). As a limitation, the authors acknowledged that the small sample size may reduce accuracy. Compared with newly diagnosed patients, patients with persistent Graves' disease had lower TCR Shannon entropy and fewer highly expanded clones, which suggests clonal expansion. The study examined only peripheral blood because the primary lesion, thyroid tissue, could not be accessed.

The library was produced with multiplex PCR. TCRdb records Illumina HiSeq 4000 as the sequencer. To build TCR beta libraries, CDR3 regions were amplified by Arm-PCR using iRepertoire HTBI primers. Gel purification was performed on PCR products prior to sequencing. The authors' pipeline ran thus. Gene usage analysis of CDR3 amino acid clonotypes used the roughly 60 TRBV and some 15 TRBJ segments found across samples. COPE and FqMerger were used to merge the filtered high-quality paired reads into contigs. BLAST was used to align contigs to the IMGT TRBV, TRBD and TRBJ reference genes, and CDR3 was defined following IMGT. Highly expanded clones were defined as clonotypes with a frequency above 0.1%. Repertoire diversity was measured by Shannon entropy, and V-J evenness by the Gini coefficient. Public clonotypes were defined as clonotypes shared by more than one individual. The public reads were reanalyzed by TCRdb: fastp trimming at Q25, MiXCR alignment, in-frame beta chains only. Each entry merges the rows of one CDR3 protein and shows their most common DNA and genes. What appears here as the V and J calls and clone size reflects TCRdb's work, not the paper's. This sample comprises a few hundred thousand distinct CDR3 sequences, 15% to 20% of them detected only once. Less than 15% of the sample comes from the top ten.

The sample's time point label, in plain terms: newly diagnosed GD, antithyroid drugs for less than 3 months. For both TCR sequencing and RNA sequencing, RNA was extracted from PBMCs using TRIzol. The diagnosis of Graves' disease followed American Thyroid Association guidelines. Patients were recruited from an endocrinology department in Xi'an, China. From each patient, approximately 9.9 milliliters of peripheral blood was collected into an EDTA anticoagulant tube. Ficoll Paque Plus density gradient separation was used to isolate PBMCs, and no additional T cell sorting was done. An Agilent 2100 Bioanalyzer and agarose gel were used to check RNA quality, while a NanoDrop 2000 measured RNA concentration. On this clonotype itself: The specificity of this receptor is unknown. The junction does not match germline at one end; this may be a read error.

The sample was also linked to a second study, of T cells in Graves' hyperthyroidism and ophthalmopathy. Per that second paper: Graves' hyperthyroidism was defined as stable when no progression to ophthalmopathy occurred over 18 months of follow-up. Hyperthyroidism patients were newly diagnosed, with disease duration under 2 months, and aged 18 to 65 years. The study excluded patients with uncontrolled infections, other autoimmune diseases, pregnancy or lactation. Diagnoses were based on clinical symptoms, serum thyroxine and TRAb, thyroid ultrasound and orbital computed tomography. The TCR CDR3 was subjected to a first round of RT-PCR using the HTBI primer set and the Qiagen OneStep RT-PCR kit. Most expanded thyroid clonotypes (frequency above 0.001) were also detected in blood, suggesting blood repertoires may reflect thyroid immune responses. A 13 V-J signature model separated ophthalmopathy from stable hyperthyroidism, with 87.88% sensitivity and 81.08% specificity in cross-validation and 80%/75% in testing. In validation, the model predicted progression to ophthalmopathy a median of around six months before onset, with 65% to 71% sensitivity and around 76% specificity. To identify TCR V-J signatures that set the groups apart, the researchers used a discovery cohort of about a hundred patients, made up of roughly 45 with Graves' ophthalmopathy and some 56 with stable Graves' hyperthyroidism. Prospective prediction of ophthalmopathy was tested in an independent validation cohort of some 19 hyperthyroidism patients and roughly 16 patients who later progressed to ophthalmopathy. The roughly 99 discovery patients were divided at random into training and test sets in a 7:3 ratio. In addition, the study compared T-cell repertoires in thyroid tissue and in blood from several Graves' hyperthyroidism patients. Once sampling was done, hyperthyroidism patients were given methimazole at a starting dose of 30 mg daily, whereas ophthalmopathy patients were given high-dose intravenous methylprednisolone. A second multiplex PCR round built the libraries, followed by size selection and purification. Libraries were sequenced paired-end with 100 bp reads on an Illumina HiSeq2000. Raw data were processed with SOAPnuke, discarding reads with adapters, uncalled bases, mean Phred below 15, or no exact constant-primer or identifier match. COPE v1.2.5 was used to merge the high-quality paired reads, and each unique nucleotide sequence was defined as a clonotype. MiTCR v1.1 was used to align clonotypes to the IMGT TRBV, TRBD and TRBJ reference segments. Analysis was restricted to V-J combinations with a frequency above 0.0001, which covered 99.2% of repertoires. The TCS score was defined as the ratio of F50 (clonal expansion) to E x V (chaos), calculated using BLOSUM62-based TCRdist between CDR3 peptides within each V-J. Welch's t-statistics and random forest reduced several hundred V-J features to 10 to 15, which were used in a naive Bayes classifier (R e1071). Sample size was not statistically predetermined, and investigators were not blinded to group allocation. TCR Vbeta CDR3 sequencing of 135 peripheral blood samples (more than 40 ophthalmopathy, about 75 hyperthyroidism and roughly 17 progressor patients) is reported in the paper.

Sequences were derived from peripheral blood mononuclear cells (PBMCs), sampled at new diagnosis, from a patient treated with antithyroid drugs. The sequence was collected from a woman between 25 and 40 years old with Graves disease. Donor details come from another sample of the same person, matched by shared clones.

The DNA is TGCAGTGCTTATGGACTAGCCGGATCCCACTTC. It encodes CSAYGLAGSHF. The V and J genes are TRBV20-1 and TRBJ2-7; TRBD2 matches 8 bases in the middle. CDR3 length: 11 amino acids, cysteine to phenylalanine. The sequence is cut down to CDR3 DNA, 33 bases in frame from base 1. From the germline V gene (reference sequence), CDR1 is DFQATT and CDR2 is SNEGSKA.